The rows below give T cell receptor beta chains drawn from one sample of a study of T cell responses to AZD1222 COVID-19 vaccine. The assay was immunoSEQ multiplex PCR, and TCRdb's table has in-frame clones only and misses some. The sample lists some 200,000 clones, approximately 95% occurring once. Sample: peripheral blood, taken 28 days after the second AZD1222 dose. These receptors originate from an adult who received the AZD1222 COVID-19 vaccine. Each CDR3 is given with its conserved first and last residue. The order of the fields is D gene, V gene, clone size, J gene, CDR3 DNA, CDR3 protein. A D gene is named only where the DNA matches it firmly. Some rows have no size entry. The others give once, few or many, or a class for an expanded clone.

-	TRBV11-1	-	TRBJ1-6	TGTGCCAGCAGCCTTACAAATTCTTCACCCCTCCACTTT	CASSLTNSSPLHF
-	TRBV19	-	TRBJ2-5	TGTGCCAGGCAGGAAGGGCATAACACAGAGACCCAGTACTTC	CARQEGHNTETQYF
-	TRBV4-2	-	TRBJ2-7	TGTGCCAGCAGCCAAGAGAGGGCAGGCGACTACGAGCAGTACTTC	CASSQERAGDYEQYF
-	TRBV4-3	few	TRBJ2-1	TGCGCCAGCAGCCAAGATGTTTACAATGAGCAGTTCTTC	CASSQDVYNEQFF
TRBD2	TRBV20-1	-	TRBJ2-7	TGCAGTGCTAGTAGGACTAGCGGGGACCCCTTCTACGAGCAGTACTTC	CSASRTSGDPFYEQYF
-	TRBV15	-	TRBJ1-4	TGTGCCACCAGAGGCCGGACAGCGGTTAATGAAAAACTGTTTTTT	CATRGRTAVNEKLFF
-	TRBV3-1/TRBV3-2	-	TRBJ1-6	TGTGCCAGCAGCCCCCCGACGGGGAATTCACCCCTCCACTTT	CASSPPTGNSPLHF
-	TRBV10-3	-	TRBJ1-1	TGTGCCATCAGTGATCGTAGGATTGAAGCTTTCTTT	CAISDRRIEAFF
-	TRBV5-1	-	TRBJ1-1	TGCGCCAGCAGCTTTCATTGGGGCCAGAACACTGAAGCTTTCTTT	CASSFHWGQNTEAFF
TRBD1	TRBV7-9	-	TRBJ1-1	TGTGCCAGCAGCCCGGACACCAGGGGGTGGGGCACTGAAGCTTTCTTT	CASSPDTRGWGTEAFF
TRBD1	TRBV11-2	-	TRBJ1-6	TGTGCCAGCAGCTTAGGGCAGGGGGCGGATTCACCCCTCCACTTT	CASSLGQGADSPLHF
-	TRBV18	once	TRBJ1-1	TGTGCCAGCTCACTTTCACAGGCTGAAGCTTTCTTT	CASSLSQAEAFF
-	TRBV27	-	TRBJ2-5	TGTGCCAGCAGTTCCGACAGGTCCCTTAGGGGGACCCAGTACTTC	CASSSDRSLRGTQYF
TRBD1	TRBV5-5	few	TRBJ1-2	TGTGCCAGCAGACTTGGGACAGGGAGTTACGTTAACTATGGCTACACCTTC	CASRLGTGSYVNYGYTF
-	TRBV4-1	-	TRBJ2-4	TGCGCCAGCAGCCAAGTAAGCGGTGGGATTCAGTACTTC	CASSQVSGGIQYF
-	TRBV5-5	-	TRBJ1-2	TGTGCCAGCAGCTTACAACTTCGCGGGCAGAGCTATGGCTACACCTTC	CASSLQLRGQSYGYTF
-	TRBV5-6	-	TRBJ2-1	TGTGCCAGCAGCTTGGACAGGCTCAATGAGCAGTTCTTC	CASSLDRLNEQFF
TRBD2	TRBV7-3	-	TRBJ2-2	TGTGCCAGCAGCTTAGTAGCGGGGGAACCGACCGGGGAGCTGTTTTTT	CASSLVAGEPTGELFF
-	TRBV5-1	-	TRBJ1-3	TGCGCCAGCGCCGAGACAGTCTCTGGAAACACCATATATTTT	CASAETVSGNTIYF
-	TRBV11-1	-	TRBJ1-2	TGTGCCAGCAGCCCGTTCGGGGGGGGCTCCTATGGCTACACCTTC	CASSPFGGGSYGYTF
TRBD1	TRBV7-8	-	TRBJ1-3	TGTGCCAGCAGCCGACAGGGGGCGAGCGGAAACACCATATATTTT	CASSRQGASGNTIYF
-	TRBV2	-	TRBJ2-7	TGTGCCAGCAGGGAGACAGGCCCCACCTACGAGCAGTACTTC	CASRETGPTYEQYF
-	TRBV5-8	-	TRBJ1-5	TGTGCCAGCAGCTCCAGGGATCAGCCCCAGCATTTT	CASSSRDQPQHF
-	TRBV6-5	-	TRBJ1-1	TGTGCCAGCAGTTACGCGGGGGAAGGGCACACTGAAGCTTTCTTT	CASSYAGEGHTEAFF
-	TRBV11-2	few	TRBJ1-2	TGTGCCAGCAGCCGAGAAGCGTATGGCTACACCTTC	CASSREAYGYTF
-	TRBV18	-	TRBJ2-7	TGTGCCAGCTCACCACCAGGGTACAACGAGCAGTACTTC	CASSPPGYNEQYF
-	TRBV5-1	-	TRBJ2-2	TGCGCCAGCAGCTTGAGGCTAGTAGGGTCCGGGGAGCTGTTTTTT	CASSLRLVGSGELFF
-	TRBV4-1	-	TRBJ1-1	TGCGCCAGCAGCCAAGGGCTGAAATGGGGTGAAGCTTTCTTT	CASSQGLKWGEAFF
TRBD2	TRBV6-5	-	TRBJ2-2	TGTGCCAGCATTTACGGCGGGGGGGCCGGCGGGGAGCTGTTTTTT	CASIYGGGAGGELFF
TRBD1	TRBV11-3	-	TRBJ2-5	TGTGCCAGCAGCTTAGGAGGGACAGGGATGGCAGAGACCCAGTACTTC	CASSLGGTGMAETQYF
-	TRBV4-1	-	TRBJ1-3	TGCGCCAGCAGCCAAGTCACAGGGAGAAACACCATATATTTT	CASSQVTGRNTIYF
-	TRBV10-2	-	TRBJ1-2	TGCGCCAGCAGTGAAACCCGGGGTTTTAACTATGGCTACACCTTC	CASSETRGFNYGYTF
-	TRBV6-6	-	TRBJ1-1	TGTGCCAGCAGGTCTGGGCTGAAAAACACTGAAGCTTTCTTT	CASRSGLKNTEAFF
TRBD1	TRBV18	-	TRBJ1-1	TGTGCCAGCTCACCACGGGTCCGGGACAGTGGGGGGAACACTGAAGCTTTCTTT	CASSPRVRDSGGNTEAFF
TRBD1	TRBV19	-	TRBJ1-2	TGTGCCAGTAGTATAGATCCGGGACAGGGAAACTATGGCTACACCTTC	CASSIDPGQGNYGYTF
-	TRBV11-2	-	TRBJ1-3	TGTGCCAGCAGCACCCGGACAGAGTCCACCATATATTTT	CASSTRTESTIYF
-	TRBV5-1	once	TRBJ2-5	TGCGCCAGCAGCTTGGATCCGGGAGTCGAGACCCAGTACTTC	CASSLDPGVETQYF
-	TRBV27	-	TRBJ2-7	TGTGCCAGCAGTTTTACAGGGCCCAACGAGCAGTACTTC	CASSFTGPNEQYF
TRBD1	TRBV6-5	-	TRBJ1-1	TGTGCCAGCAGTTTAACAGGGGTTACTGAAGCTTTCTTT	CASSLTGVTEAFF
-	TRBV27	-	TRBJ2-5	TGTGCCAGCAGGGAGGGGAGTTCGGAGACCCAGTACTTC	CASREGSSETQYF
TRBD1	TRBV2	once	TRBJ1-1	TGTGCCAGCAGTGCGGGACAGGGGAGGACTGAAGCTTTCTTT	CASSAGQGRTEAFF
TRBD1	TRBV24-1	-	TRBJ2-3	TGTGCCACCAGTGATCGACAGGGCCGGCCAGATACGCAGTATTTT	CATSDRQGRPDTQYF
TRBD1	TRBV4-2	-	TRBJ1-4	TGTGCCAGCAGCCCGGGACAGTCTAATGAAAAACTGTTTTTT	CASSPGQSNEKLFF
TRBD1	TRBV13	-	TRBJ2-7	TGTGCCAGCAGCACCCCGGGACAGGGGACCTACGAGCAGTACTTC	CASSTPGQGTYEQYF
-	TRBV5-1	-	TRBJ2-2	TGCGCCAGCAGCTTGGAGAGGGGGACTCGGGTAACCGGGGAGCTGTTTTTT	CASSLERGTRVTGELFF